Here is one T cell receptor (beta chain) with its context. Sequencing used immunoSEQ multiplex PCR; TCRdb keeps in-frame clones, though not all of them. The data show about 83,000 clones, around nine tenths seen once. The J segment lost 2 bases and the V segment lost 5 bases, leaving 5 bases of the junction unmatched. The germline gives CDR1 KGHSH, CDR2 LQKENI. The CDR3 sequence is 14 residues long. The source of the sample is a study of technical replicates of blood from a handful of donors. The chain combines TRBV18 with TRBJ1-1, with 7 bases matching TRBD1. This TCR was recovered from a human donor in good health. Sequencing was carried out using T cells isolated from PBMCs. The CDR3 sequence: CASSTNRGNTEAFF. The CDR3 nucleotides are TGTGCCAGCTCAACAAACAGGGGAAACACTGAAGCTTTCTTT.